This entry concerns a single T cell receptor beta chain. Data came from immunoSEQ multiplex PCR; TCRdb stores just in-frame clones and leaves some out. This sample has about 230,000 clones, with around 80% found just once. The sample belongs to a study of blood T cell repertoires in COVID-19. The overall study: The study drew acute and convalescent COVID-19 samples from the United States, Italy and Spain.

The V and J ends lost 7 bases and 4 bases respectively, with 10 bases between them. Germline CDR1 and CDR2: SNHLY and FYNNEI. CDR3 size: 12 residues. Input material: peripheral blood. The TCR originated in a man aged 35-49 years who had recovered from COVID-19. The chain employs TRBV2 and TRBJ2-5; tentatively, D is TRBD2 (5 bases). The CDR3 DNA sequence: TGTGCCAGCAACGAGGGCTTAGAGACCCAGTACTTC. Encoded protein: CASNEGLETQYF.